These T cell receptor beta chains were read from a single sample in a study of T cell responses to AZD1222 COVID-19 vaccine. Repertoires were generated with immunoSEQ multiplex PCR, while TCRdb's copy carries only in-frame clones and drops some. The sample includes roughly 120,000 clones, over 85% seen only once; the top ten take 4.4%. The source was peripheral blood, collected on day 0 of AZD1222 vaccination. These receptors all stem from an adult in good health. Both conserved end residues are part of each CDR3. A D gene is named only where the DNA matches it firmly. Part of the rows lack a size; the others show once, few, many or a class for expanded clones.

clone_size	d_call	v_call	j_call	cdr3_nt	cdr3_aa
.	.	TRBV11-2	TRBJ2-7	TGTGCCAGCAGCGCTGGCAGCGGAGTGTACGAGCAGTACTTC	CASSAGSGVYEQYF
.	.	TRBV4-1	TRBJ1-4	TGCGCCAGCAGCCAAGAGTCCACAACTGGGGGTGAAAAACTGTTTTTT	CASSQESTTGGEKLFF
.	TRBD2	TRBV14	TRBJ2-1	TGTGCCAGCAGCCAAAGATCTAGCGGGGGTTCGGGTGAGCAGTTCTTC	CASSQRSSGGSGEQFF
.	.	TRBV7-8	TRBJ1-1	TGTGCCAGCAGCTCCGACGAAAGGGGTTTTTGGACTGAAGCTTTCTTT	CASSSDERGFWTEAFF
.	.	TRBV7-9	TRBJ2-5	TGTGCCAGCAGCTTAGTCGGGGGGCTGCGCCAAGAGACCCAGTACTTC	CASSLVGGLRQETQYF
.	.	TRBV24-1	TRBJ2-1	TGTGCCACCAGTAGTCTGCAGGGCTACTACAATGAGCAGTTCTTC	CATSSLQGYYNEQFF
.	TRBD2	TRBV7-6	TRBJ2-3	TGTGCCAGCAGCCCGGGGACTAGCGGGAGTATTCTCTGGGATACGCAGTATTTT	CASSPGTSGSILWDTQYF
.	TRBD2	TRBV5-5	TRBJ2-2	TGTGCCAGCAGCTTTACACTAGCGGGAGGCGCCGGGGAGCTGTTTTTT	CASSFTLAGGAGELFF
.	.	TRBV4-1	TRBJ1-1	TGCGCCAGCAGCCTTCGGGACACAAGCGACACTGAAGCTTTCTTT	CASSLRDTSDTEAFF
.	.	TRBV5-1	TRBJ1-5	TGCGCCAGCAGCCCCGGAGGGGGGGCCGGGAATCAGCCCCAGCATTTT	CASSPGGGAGNQPQHF
.	.	TRBV9	TRBJ2-1	TGTGCCAGCAGCACCCGGGGTGAGCAGTTCTTC	CASSTRGEQFF
.	TRBD2	TRBV7-9	TRBJ2-7	TGTGCCAGCAGCGAAGGCGGGGGCTACGAGCAGTACTTC	CASSEGGGYEQYF
.	.	TRBV7-9	TRBJ1-2	TGTGCCAGCAGCTTAGAGGCCCCTACCTATGGCTACACCTTC	CASSLEAPTYGYTF
.	.	TRBV5-1	TRBJ1-2	TGCGCCAGCAGCCCGGGGCGCGATGGCTACACCTTC	CASSPGRDGYTF
.	.	TRBV3-1/TRBV3-2	TRBJ1-3	TGTGCCAGCAGCCAAGGTACCGGACAGTTCTCTGGAAACACCATATATTTT	CASSQGTGQFSGNTIYF
.	.	TRBV19	TRBJ2-7	TGTGCCAGTAGCCCCGGGAGAGAATTTTACGAGCAGTACTTC	CASSPGREFYEQYF
.	TRBD1	TRBV6-6	TRBJ1-5	TGTGCCAGCAGTTACGTCAGGGGGCTCGATCAGCCCCAGCATTTT	CASSYVRGLDQPQHF
.	.	TRBV5-1	TRBJ1-1	TGCGCCAGCAGCACCAGCCAGGGCCCCACTGAAGCTTTCTTT	CASSTSQGPTEAFF
.	TRBD2	TRBV15	TRBJ2-5	TGTGCCACCAGCAGCCCCTGGGTGAGGGGAGGGGAGACCCAGTACTTC	CATSSPWVRGGETQYF
.	TRBD2	TRBV3-1/TRBV3-2	TRBJ2-7	TGTGCCAGCAGCCCGCTAGCGGGAGTAAACCACGAGCAGTACTTC	CASSPLAGVNHEQYF
.	TRBD2	TRBV19	TRBJ2-3	TGTGCCAGTAGTGAGACTAGCGGGGGCACAGATACGCAGTATTTT	CASSETSGGTDTQYF
once	.	TRBV11-2	TRBJ1-2	TGTGCCAGCAGCTTAGAGGCAGGGGCTGGCTACACCTTC	CASSLEAGAGYTF
.	.	TRBV15	TRBJ1-4	TGTGCCACCAGGGGGGGGAGGCGTGGGTCTCGAGAAAAACTGTTTTTT	CATRGGRRGSREKLFF
.	TRBD1	TRBV6-5	TRBJ2-2	TGTGCCAGCAGTTCCCCCAGGGGGAGAAACACCGGGGAGCTGTTTTTT	CASSSPRGRNTGELFF
.	TRBD2	TRBV3-1/TRBV3-2	TRBJ2-1	TGTGCCAGCAGCCAAGATCCCGGGACTAGCGGGAGCTATGAGCAGTTCTTC	CASSQDPGTSGSYEQFF
.	.	TRBV10-3	TRBJ1-4	TGTGCCACCTCTGACCCGGCACGGGGTAATGAAAAACTGTTTTTT	CATSDPARGNEKLFF
.	TRBD1	TRBV5-1	TRBJ1-2	TGCGCCAGCAGTCAGGGGGGCCGTCAAGGCTACACCTTC	CASSQGGRQGYTF
.	.	TRBV12-3/TRBV12-4	TRBJ2-3	TGTGCCAGCGCCCGTTGGTCAGATACGCAGTATTTT	CASARWSDTQYF
once	TRBD1	TRBV18	TRBJ2-7	TGTGCCAGCTCACCCCTCGGGGTTCAGGGGGTACGGGAGCAGTACTTC	CASSPLGVQGVREQYF
few	.	TRBV13	TRBJ1-2	TGTGCCAGCAGCCAAGGGGAGGCATCGAATGGCTACACCTTC	CASSQGEASNGYTF
.	TRBD1	TRBV27	TRBJ1-5	TGTGCCAGCCGCCCGGGACAGTCAGGGATCATAGCCCAGCATTTT	CASRPGQSGIIAQHF
few	TRBD1	TRBV6-5	TRBJ1-4	TGTGCCAGCAGTTACTCGATGGACAGGGTGGTAGAAAAACTGTTTTTT	CASSYSMDRVVEKLFF
.	TRBD2	TRBV19	TRBJ2-1	TGTGCCACCCGTTCAGCGGGGATCTACAATGAGCAGTTCTTC	CATRSAGIYNEQFF
.	TRBD2	TRBV7-6	TRBJ2-7	TGTGCCAGCAGCCAGAGGGGCGGGGGGAAAAACGAGCAGTACTTC	CASSQRGGGKNEQYF
.	.	TRBV9	TRBJ2-2	TGTGCCAGCAGCGCCAGGGGCGATAACACCGGGGAGCTGTTTTTT	CASSARGDNTGELFF
.	.	TRBV18	TRBJ2-5	TGTGCCAGCTCACCTTCCGACGGGTTCGGCTGGGAGGAGACCCAGTACTTC	CASSPSDGFGWEETQYF
.	TRBD1	TRBV15	TRBJ1-5	TGTGCCACCAGCAAAGACAGGGGGCGTGTGGATCAGCCCCAGCATTTT	CATSKDRGRVDQPQHF
.	TRBD1	TRBV3-1/TRBV3-2	TRBJ1-2	TGTGCCAGCAGCCAAGAAGGGACAGGGGTCTATGGCTACACCTTC	CASSQEGTGVYGYTF
.	TRBD2	TRBV19	TRBJ2-7	TGTGCCAGTAGTACGGGAGGGCCCGGTGAGCAGTACTTC	CASSTGGPGEQYF
.	TRBD1	TRBV5-4	TRBJ1-2	TGTGCCAGCAGCTTGGGCAGGGGGCACGATGGCTACACCTTC	CASSLGRGHDGYTF
few	TRBD2	TRBV4-1	TRBJ2-3	TGCGCCAGCAGCCCCTCAGCGGGGGGGCCTGGCACAGATACGCAGTATTTT	CASSPSAGGPGTDTQYF
.	.	TRBV5-8	TRBJ2-3	TGTGCCAGCAGCTTGGCCGTGGGCCCAAGCACAGATACGCAGTATTTT	CASSLAVGPSTDTQYF
.	TRBD2	TRBV7-2	TRBJ2-3	TGTGCCAGCAGCCTGACTCGGGGGGCAGATACGCAGTATTTT	CASSLTRGADTQYF
.	.	TRBV25-1	TRBJ1-1	TGTGCCAAATTCCACGGTTCGAACACTGAAGCTTTCTTT	CAKFHGSNTEAFF
.	TRBD2	TRBV4-1	TRBJ2-3	TGCGCCAGCAGCCAAGTCGTGACTAGCGGCACAGATACGCAGTATTTT	CASSQVVTSGTDTQYF
.	.	TRBV5-5	TRBJ1-2	TGTGCCAGCAGCTTGGCTTTGTCGGATAACTATGGCTACACCTTC	CASSLALSDNYGYTF
.	TRBD2	TRBV6-5	TRBJ2-3	TGTGCCAGCAGTTACACTAGCGGGAGCGATACGCAGTATTTT	CASSYTSGSDTQYF
.	.	TRBV18	TRBJ2-2	TGTGCCAGCTCACCATCGACAGGGAACACCGGGGAGCTGTTTTTT	CASSPSTGNTGELFF
.	TRBD1	TRBV5-1	TRBJ1-1	TGCGCCAGCAGCCCGGGACAGGAGAACACTGAAGCTTTCTTT	CASSPGQENTEAFF